This T cell receptor beta chain was profiled in a study of shared clonotypes between healthy human individuals. For each subset, genomic DNA was distributed in equal portions over several immunoSEQ plates. Data came from immunoSEQ multiplex PCR; TCRdb stores just in-frame clones and leaves some out. The sample contains over 1.4 million clones, approximately 96% of which appear only once. Per germline, CDR1 SGHNT and CDR2 YYREEE (reference sequence). The CDR3 covers 15 residues. V dropped 3 bases and J dropped 1; count of bases not matched to a gene: 7. The sequenced sample consisted of naive CD4+ T cells sorted from blood. As to subset: CD45RA+ positively selected. The receptor's source is a man younger than 40 in good health. This sequence joins TRBV5-4 and TRBJ2-7; 7 nucleotides line up with TRBD2. The CDR3 DNA reads as TGTGCCAGCAGCTCTCGTTCCGGGGGGTCCTACGAGCAGTACTTC. This sequence encodes CASSSRSGGSYEQYF.